A single T cell receptor beta chain is shown here with its context. The antigen it recognizes is unknown. Base qualities are not recorded, but no much larger clone differs from it by a single base. Patients with uncontrolled infections, other autoimmune diseases, pregnancy or lactation were excluded. Clinical symptoms, serum thyroxine and TRAb, thyroid ultrasound, and orbital computed tomography formed the basis for the diagnoses. Total RNA was extracted using Trizol reagent, and RNA quality was assessed on an Agilent 2100 Bioanalyzer. The TCR beta CDR3 regions were amplified from RNA transcripts. The first round of RT-PCR for the TCR CDR3 was performed with the HTBI primer set and the Qiagen OneStep RT-PCR kit. Libraries were constructed in a second round of multiplex PCR, after which size selection and purification were carried out. Libraries were sequenced paired-end with 100 bp reads on an Illumina HiSeq2000. In the source study's methods: SOAPnuke was used to process the raw data, with reads discarded if the reads contained adapters or uncalled bases, had a mean Phred below 15, or lacked an exact constant-primer or identifier match. COPE v1.2.5 was used to merge the high-quality paired reads, and each unique nucleotide sequence was defined as a clonotype. MiTCR v1.1 was used to align clonotypes to the IMGT TRBV, TRBD and TRBJ reference segments. Analysis was restricted to V-J combinations with a frequency above 0.0001, which covered approximately 99% of repertoires. The TCS score was defined as the ratio of F50 (clonal expansion) to E x V (chaos), calculated using BLOSUM62-based TCRdist between CDR3 peptides within each V-J. Welch's t-statistics and random forest reduced several hundred V-J features to 13, which were used in a naive Bayes classifier (R e1071). The Morisita-Horn index was used to measure how similar the thyroid and blood repertoires were. The raw public reads went through TCRdb reprocessing: fastp at Q25, MiXCR clone calling, in-frame beta chains kept. Rows matching on CDR3 protein sequence are summarized as one entry with the most common DNA and genes. The V and J calls shown here were made by TCRdb, not taken from the authors' results. For this sample the table gives approximately 640,000 distinct CDR3 sequences, of which nearly 45% were detected only once. The top ten hold 7% to 7.5% of the sample.

The sample comes from a study of T cells in Graves' hyperthyroidism and ophthalmopathy (dated by TCRdb to between 2019 and 2020). General notes on the study: A discovery cohort of about 96 patients, roughly 40 with Graves' ophthalmopathy and about 58 with stable Graves' hyperthyroidism, was used to find distinguishing TCR V-J signatures. After blood sampling, hyperthyroidism patients were treated with methimazole at a starting dose of 30 mg daily, and ophthalmopathy patients were treated with high-dose intravenous methylprednisolone. The study also compared thyroid tissue and blood T-cell repertoires from roughly six Graves' hyperthyroidism patients. Whether ophthalmopathy could be predicted prospectively was tested in an independent validation cohort made up of under 20 hyperthyroidism patients plus 17 patients who later progressed to ophthalmopathy. The approximately 98 discovery patients were randomly divided into training and test sets at a 7:3 ratio. According to the paper, TCR Vbeta CDR3 sequencing was carried out on more than 120 peripheral blood samples, which came from under 50 ophthalmopathy, 75 or so hyperthyroidism and approximately 17 progressor patients. Points the paper makes about the study in general: Sample size was not statistically predetermined, and blinding of investigators to group allocation was not performed. Most expanded thyroid clonotypes (frequency above 0.001) were also detected in blood, suggesting blood repertoires may reflect thyroid immune responses. A model built on a 13 V-J signature distinguished ophthalmopathy from stable hyperthyroidism, reaching roughly 88% sensitivity and 81.08% specificity in cross-validation and 80%/75% in testing. In validation, progression to ophthalmopathy was predicted by the model with 70.59% sensitivity and 72% to 85% specificity, a median of roughly six months before onset.

Per the germline V gene, SQVTM is the CDR1 and ANQGSEA is the CDR2. A distance of 9 bases separates the germline ends of V and J, which lose 6 bases and 3 bases respectively. The CDR3, from cysteine to phenylalanine, totals 12 residues. The DNA shown is the 36-base CDR3, in frame from base 1. The specimen was peripheral blood or thyroid tissue (not recorded which). The sequence joins TRBV29-1 to TRBJ1-5, and the D gene may be TRBD1, 6 bases matching. The sequence derives from an adult man with Graves' disease, either hyperthyroidism or ophthalmopathy (not recorded which). The CDR3: CSVGQFNQPQHF. The bases are TGCAGCGTAGGACAGTTCAATCAGCCCCAGCATTTT.